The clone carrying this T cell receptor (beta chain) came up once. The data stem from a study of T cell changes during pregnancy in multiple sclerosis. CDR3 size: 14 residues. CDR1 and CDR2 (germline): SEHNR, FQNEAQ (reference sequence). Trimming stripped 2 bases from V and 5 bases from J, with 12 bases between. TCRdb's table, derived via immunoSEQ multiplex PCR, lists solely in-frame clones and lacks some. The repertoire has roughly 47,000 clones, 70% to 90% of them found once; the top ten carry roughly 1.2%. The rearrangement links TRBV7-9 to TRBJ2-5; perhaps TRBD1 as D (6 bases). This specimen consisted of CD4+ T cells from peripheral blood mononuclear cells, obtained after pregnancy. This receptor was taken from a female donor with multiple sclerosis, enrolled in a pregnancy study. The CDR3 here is CASSLRGYAETQYF. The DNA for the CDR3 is TGTGCCAGCAGCTTAAGGGGGTATGCGGAGACCCAGTACTTC.